This T cell receptor beta chain appears in the sequencing data of a study of early T cells in non-severe SARS-CoV-2 infection. About the research overall: Unsorted whole blood bulk RNA was sequenced, with unpaired chains.

J was trimmed by 7 bases and V by 4 bases; bases with no gene match: 9. The CDR3 has 14 residues. Germline lookup yields CDR1 GTSNPN and CDR2 SVGIG (reference sequence). TCRdb passed the 5' RACE reads through MiXCR, listing each CDR3 protein once. The data hold roughly 81,000 distinct CDR3 sequences, with 5% to 6.5% observed a single time. The sample holds many counts of this clonotype. This sequence joins TRBV30 and TRBJ2-1; TRBD1 aligns across 8 bases. Sequencing used whole blood. The receptor was derived from an adult who was a healthcare worker with PCR-confirmed SARS-CoV-2 infection or an uninfected control (not recorded which). The CDR3: CAWTGTGLLNEQFF. CDR3 DNA sequence: TGTGCCTGGACCGGGACAGGACTTCTGAATGAGCAGTTCTTC.